This paragraph reports one T cell receptor (beta chain). The CDR3 contains 12 residues. Looked up from germline, CDR1 is PRHDT and CDR2 is FYEKMQ (reference sequence). Trimming pared 5 bases from V and 2 bases from J, leaving 6 bases between. Clones were read by immunoSEQ multiplex PCR, and TCRdb kept only the in-frame ones, dropping some. The sample has 150,000 to 200,000 clones, over 85% seen once. The data were obtained in a study of control samples from healthy donors and cancer patients. The V call is TRBV13, the J call TRBJ1-1, with no clear D. This sequence was found in a woman between 55 and 75 years old in good health. The sample comprised blood. CDR3 DNA: TGTGCCAGCAGCCGAGTTAACACTGAAGCTTTCTTT. Its protein is CASSRVNTEAFF.